The present T cell receptor (beta chain) was sequenced within a study of graft-versus-host responses after intestinal transplantation. The CDR3 has 14 residues. Germline CDR1 reads MGHDK; CDR2 reads SYGVNS. The V and J ends lost 3 bases and 6 bases, in that order; junction bases with no gene match: 7. The protocol was immunoSEQ multiplex PCR, while the TCRdb copy is restricted to in-frame clones and leaves out a portion. Of some 39,000 clones detected, roughly 90% appear once; the ten largest clones hold roughly 6.6%. The chain recombines TRBV25-1 with TRBJ1-1; 7 nucleotides line up with TRBD1. Source: PBMCs, taken 267 days after transplant. The source is a human patient who received an intestinal transplant, so some T cells may come from the graft donor. CDR3 protein: CASSERNRGPEAFF. The CDR3 bases are TGTGCCAGCAGTGAGAGGAACAGGGGCCCTGAAGCTTTCTTT.